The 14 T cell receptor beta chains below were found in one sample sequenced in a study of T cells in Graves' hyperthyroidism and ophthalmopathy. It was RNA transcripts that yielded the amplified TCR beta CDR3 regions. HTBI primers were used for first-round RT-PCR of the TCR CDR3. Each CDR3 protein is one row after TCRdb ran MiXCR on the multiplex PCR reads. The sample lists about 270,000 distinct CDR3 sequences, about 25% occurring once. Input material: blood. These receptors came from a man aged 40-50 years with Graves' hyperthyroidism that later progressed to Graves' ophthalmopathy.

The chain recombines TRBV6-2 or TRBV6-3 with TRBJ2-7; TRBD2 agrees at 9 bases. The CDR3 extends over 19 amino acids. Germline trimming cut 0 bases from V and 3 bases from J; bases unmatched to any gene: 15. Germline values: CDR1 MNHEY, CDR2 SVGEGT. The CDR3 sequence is CASSYSPTASGDPLYEQYF. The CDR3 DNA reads TGTGCCAGCAGTTACTCCCCGACTGCTAGCGGGGACCCTCTCTACGAGCAGTACTTC.

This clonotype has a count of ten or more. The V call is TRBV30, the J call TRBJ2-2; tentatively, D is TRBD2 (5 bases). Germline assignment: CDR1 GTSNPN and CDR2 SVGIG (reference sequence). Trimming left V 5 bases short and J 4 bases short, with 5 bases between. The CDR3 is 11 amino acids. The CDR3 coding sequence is TGTGCCTGGGGAGGCACCGGGGAGCTGTTTTTT. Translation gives CAWGGTGELFF.

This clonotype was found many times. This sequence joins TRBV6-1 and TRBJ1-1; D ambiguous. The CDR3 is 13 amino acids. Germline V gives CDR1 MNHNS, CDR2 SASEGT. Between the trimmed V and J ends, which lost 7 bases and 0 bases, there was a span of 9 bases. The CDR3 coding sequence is TGTGCCAGCAACCCGGGCCTGAACACTGAAGCTTTCTTT. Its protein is CASNPGLNTEAFF.

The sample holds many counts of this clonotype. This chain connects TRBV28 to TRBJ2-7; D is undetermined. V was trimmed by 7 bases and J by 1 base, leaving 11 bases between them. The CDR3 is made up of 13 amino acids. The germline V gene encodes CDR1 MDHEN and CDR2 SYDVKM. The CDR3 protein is CASTPFGSYEQYF. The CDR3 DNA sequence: TGTGCCAGCACCCCGTTTGGGTCCTACGAGCAGTACTTC.

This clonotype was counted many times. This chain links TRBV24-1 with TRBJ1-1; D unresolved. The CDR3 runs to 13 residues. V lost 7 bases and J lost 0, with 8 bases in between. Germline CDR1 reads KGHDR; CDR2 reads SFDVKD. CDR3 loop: CATRSEMNTEAFF. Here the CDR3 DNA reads TGTGCCACCAGGTCTGAAATGAACACTGAAGCTTTCTTT.

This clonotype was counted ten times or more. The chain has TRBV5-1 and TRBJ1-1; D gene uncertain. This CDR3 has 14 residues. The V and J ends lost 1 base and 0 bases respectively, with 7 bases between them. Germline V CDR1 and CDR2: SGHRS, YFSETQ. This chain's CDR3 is CASSLSRMNTEAFF. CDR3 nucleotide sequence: TGCGCCAGCAGCTTGTCACGGATGAACACTGAAGCTTTCTTT.

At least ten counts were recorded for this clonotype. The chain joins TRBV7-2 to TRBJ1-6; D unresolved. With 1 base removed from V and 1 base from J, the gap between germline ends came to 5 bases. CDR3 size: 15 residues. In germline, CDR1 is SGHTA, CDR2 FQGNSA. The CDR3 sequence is CASSLGGSYNSPLHF. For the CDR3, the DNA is TGTGCCAGCAGCTTAGGGGGATCCTATAATTCACCCCTCCACTTT. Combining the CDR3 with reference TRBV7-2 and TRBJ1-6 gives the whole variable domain GAGVSQSPSNKVTEKGKDVELRCDPISGHTALYWYRQSLGQGLEFLIYFQGNSAPDKSGLPSDRFSAERTGGSVSTLTIQRTQQEDSAVYLCASSLGGSYNSPLHFGNGTRLTVT.

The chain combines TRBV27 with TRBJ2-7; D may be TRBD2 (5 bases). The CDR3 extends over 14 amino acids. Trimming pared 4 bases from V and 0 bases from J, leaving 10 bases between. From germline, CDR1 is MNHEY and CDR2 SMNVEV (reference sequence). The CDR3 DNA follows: TGTGCCAGCAGTTATACTGACTACTCCTACGAGCAGTACTTC. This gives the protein CASSYTDYSYEQYF.

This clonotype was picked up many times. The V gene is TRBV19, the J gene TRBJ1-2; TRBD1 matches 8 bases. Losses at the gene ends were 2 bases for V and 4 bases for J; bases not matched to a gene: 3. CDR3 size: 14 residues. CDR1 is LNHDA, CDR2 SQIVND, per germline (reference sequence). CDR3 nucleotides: TGTGCCAGTAGTATAACAGGGGGTATCTATGGCTACACCTTC. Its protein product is CASSITGGIYGYTF.

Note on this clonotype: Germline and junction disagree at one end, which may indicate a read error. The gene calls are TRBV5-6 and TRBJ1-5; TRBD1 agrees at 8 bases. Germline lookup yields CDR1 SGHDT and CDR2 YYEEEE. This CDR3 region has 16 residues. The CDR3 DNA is TGTGCCAGCAGCTCGACAGGGGCGTGGGGGATTCAGCCCCAGCCTTTT. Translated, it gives CASSSTGAWGIQPQPF.

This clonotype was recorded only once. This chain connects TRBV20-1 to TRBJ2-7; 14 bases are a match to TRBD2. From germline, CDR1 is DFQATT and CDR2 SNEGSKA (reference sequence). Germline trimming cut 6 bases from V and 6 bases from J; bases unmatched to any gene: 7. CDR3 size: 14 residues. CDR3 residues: CSARGLAGDREQYF. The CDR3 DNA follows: TGCAGTGCAAGGGGACTAGCGGGAGACCGCGAGCAGTACTTC.

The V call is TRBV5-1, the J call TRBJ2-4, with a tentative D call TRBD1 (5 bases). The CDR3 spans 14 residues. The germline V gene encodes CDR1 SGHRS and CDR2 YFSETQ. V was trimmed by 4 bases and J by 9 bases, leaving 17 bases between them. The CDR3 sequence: CASSPGVGASIQYF. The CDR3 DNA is TGCGCCAGCAGCCCGGGTGTTGGGGCCAGCATTCAGTACTTC.

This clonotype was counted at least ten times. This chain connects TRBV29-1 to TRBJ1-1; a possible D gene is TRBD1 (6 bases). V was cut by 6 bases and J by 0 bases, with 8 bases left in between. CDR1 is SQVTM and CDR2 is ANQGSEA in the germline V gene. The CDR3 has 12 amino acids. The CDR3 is CSVDSMNTEAFF. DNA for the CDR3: TGCAGCGTGGACAGTATGAACACTGAAGCTTTCTTT. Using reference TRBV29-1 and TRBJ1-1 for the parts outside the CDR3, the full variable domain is SAVISQKPSRDICQRGTSLTIQCQVDSQVTMMFWYRQQPGQSLTLIATANQGSEATYESGFVIDKFPISRPNLTFSTLTVSNMSPEDSSIYLCSVDSMNTEAFFGQGTRLTVV.

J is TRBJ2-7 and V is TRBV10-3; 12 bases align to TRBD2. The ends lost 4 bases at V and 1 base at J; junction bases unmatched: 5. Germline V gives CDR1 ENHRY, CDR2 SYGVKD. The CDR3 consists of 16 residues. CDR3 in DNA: TGTGCCATCAGTGGTTCTAGCGGGAGGGATTCCTACGAGCAGTACTTC. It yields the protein CAISGSSGRDSYEQYF.